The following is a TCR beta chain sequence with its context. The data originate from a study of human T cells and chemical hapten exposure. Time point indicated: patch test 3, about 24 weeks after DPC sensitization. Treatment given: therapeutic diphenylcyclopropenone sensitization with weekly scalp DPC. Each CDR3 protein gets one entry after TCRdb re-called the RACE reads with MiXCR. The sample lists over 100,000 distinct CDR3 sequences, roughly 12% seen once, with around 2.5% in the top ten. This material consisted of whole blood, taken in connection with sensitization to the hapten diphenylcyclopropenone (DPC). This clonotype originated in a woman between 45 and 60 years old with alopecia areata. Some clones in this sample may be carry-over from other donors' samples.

The CDR3 DNA follows: TGTGCCAGCAAGGAAGGGCTTAACACTGAAGCTTTCTTT. It yields the protein CASKEGLNTEAFF. The V call is TRBV2, the J call TRBJ1-1; no firm D call. V was clipped by 7 bases and J by 2 bases, with 11 bases between them. From germline, CDR1 is SNHLY and CDR2 FYNNEI. This CDR3 is 13 amino acids long. Looking up the rest from reference TRBV2 and TRBJ1-1 gives the full variable domain: EPEVTQTPSHQVTQMGQEVILRCVPISNHLYFYWYRQILGQKVEFLVSFYNNEISEKSEIFDDQFSVERPDGSNFTLKIRSTKLEDSAMYFCASKEGLNTEAFFGQGTRLTVV.